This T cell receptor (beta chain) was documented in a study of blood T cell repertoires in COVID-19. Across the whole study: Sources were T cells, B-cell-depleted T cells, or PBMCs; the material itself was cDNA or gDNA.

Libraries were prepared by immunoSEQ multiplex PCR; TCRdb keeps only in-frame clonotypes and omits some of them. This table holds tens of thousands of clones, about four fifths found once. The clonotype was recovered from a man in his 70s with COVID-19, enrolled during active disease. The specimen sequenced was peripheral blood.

CDR3: CASSFNEPKAFF. CDR3 bases: TGTGCCAGCAGTTTTAACGAACCTAAAGCTTTCTTT. The chain uses TRBV12-3 or TRBV12-4 and TRBJ1-1; no clear D gene. The ends were cut back, 3 bases at V and 9 bases at J, with 11 bases in the middle. The CDR3 extends over 12 amino acids.